These 31 T cell receptor beta chains were sequenced from one sample in a study of Ad26.COV2.S vaccination and SARS-CoV-2 variants. Assay used: immunoSEQ multiplex PCR; TCRdb lists only in-frame clones, some missing. The repertoire includes over 400,000 clones, nearly 90% of them detected once, and over 2.5% sits in the top ten. The treatment: 15 to 20 received Ad26.COV2.S at low or high dose, single or two shots; 5 received placebo; per-sample allocation not given. Collection of the samples took place on day 63 after the first injection of vaccine or placebo. Sequencing was performed on peripheral blood, taken in a trial of Ad26.COV2.S vaccine versus placebo. Receptors originate from a person between 18 and 65 years old who received the Ad26.COV2.S COVID-19 vaccine or a placebo.

The chain is built from TRBV11-2 and TRBJ1-5, with D possibly TRBD1 on 5 matching bases. CDR3 length: 14 residues. Germline values: CDR1 SGHAT, CDR2 FQNNGV. V lost 2 bases to trimming and J lost 4 bases, with 9 bases between them. CDR3 sequence reads: CASSLFGGNQPQHF. The CDR3 DNA reads as TGTGCCAGCAGCTTATTTGGGGGTAATCAGCCCCAGCATTTT.

The chain couples TRBV10-2 to TRBJ2-7; no definite D call. From germline, CDR1 is WSHSY and CDR2 SAAADI. The CDR3 has 15 residues. The germline V and J ends were trimmed by 4 bases and 2 bases, with 15 bases remaining between them. CDR3 in amino acids: CASSGGSYPPYEQYV. In DNA, the CDR3 is TGCGCCAGCAGTGGGGGTTCCTACCCACCCTACGAGCAGTACGTC.

The V and J genes are TRBV19 and TRBJ1-2; D may be TRBD1 (5 bases). Germline V gives CDR1 LNHDA, CDR2 SQIVND (reference sequence). V was clipped by 5 bases and J by 4 bases, with 8 bases between them. The CDR3 loop spans 12 amino acids. DNA for the CDR3: TGTGCCAGTAGTTGGAGGGGCTATGGCTACACCTTC. Amino acid sequence: CASSWRGYGYTF.

CDR3 sequence (DNA): TGTGCCTGGAGTGTAAGGGGTCCCTACGAGCAGTACGTC. The encoded protein is CAWSVRGPYEQYV. The rearrangement uses TRBV30 and TRBJ2-7; D possibly corresponds to TRBD1 (5 bases). The CDR3 length is 13 residues. V lost 0 bases to trimming and J lost 2 bases, with 8 bases between them. Germline loops: CDR1 GTSNPN, CDR2 SVGIG (reference sequence).

The J gene is TRBJ1-1, the V gene TRBV5-1; TRBD1 matches 7 bases. This CDR3 region has 16 residues. Trimming cost V 3 bases and J 0 bases; bases outside gene matches: 8. Germline loops: CDR1 SGHRS, CDR2 YFSETQ. The CDR3: CASSYDRERMNTEAFF. In DNA form, the CDR3 reads TGCGCCAGCAGCTATGACAGGGAACGGATGAACACTGAAGCTTTCTTT.

The chain is built from TRBV11-3 and TRBJ2-3; TRBD1 matches 9 bases. Germline values: CDR1 SGHNT, CDR2 YENEEA. The CDR3 runs 17 residues. The V gene end was trimmed by 1 base and the J gene end by 4 bases; junction bases not matched to a gene: 9. CDR3 in amino acids: CASSLGVRDRESDTQYF. The CDR3 DNA sequence: TGTGCCAGCAGCTTAGGTGTTCGGGACAGGGAGTCAGATACGCAGTATTTT. The full variable domain, in which reference TRBV11-3 and TRBJ2-3 provide the parts outside the CDR3, is EAGVVQSPRYKIIEKKQPVAFWCNPISGHNTLYWYLQNLGQGPELLIRYENEEAVDDSQLPKDRFSAERLKGVDSTLKIQPAELGDSAVYLCASSLGVRDRESDTQYFGPGTRLTVL.

This clone appeared once. J is TRBJ2-3 and V is TRBV7-3, with D possibly being TRBD2 (6 bases). This CDR3 contains 14 residues. Trimming removed 3 bases at V and 6 bases at J, with 13 bases between. Per the germline V gene, CDR1 is SGHTA and CDR2 is FQGTGA. In DNA, the CDR3 is TGTGCCAGCAGCTTTACGGGGGTCCGGGATACGCAGTATTTT. It is translated as CASSFTGVRDTQYF.

The chain uses TRBV5-6 and TRBJ2-5, with TRBD1 as a possible D gene (6 bases). Germline CDR1 SGHDT, CDR2 YYEEEE. V was clipped by 1 base and J by 5 bases, with 9 bases between them. The CDR3 totals 13 residues. The CDR3 coding sequence is TGTGCCAGCAGCTTGAAGGGGGTGGAGACCCAGTACTTC. Encoded protein: CASSLKGVETQYF.

CDR3 bases: TGTGCCAGTAGTACTGGCTCCGGCAACACTGAAGCTTTCTTT. Protein product: CASSTGSGNTEAFF. The V gene is TRBV19, the J gene TRBJ1-1, with D unclear. Trimming left V 4 bases short and J 2 bases short, with 11 bases between. CDR3 length: 14 amino acids. CDR1 is LNHDA and CDR2 is SQIVND in the germline V gene (reference sequence).

V is TRBV3-1 (or the pseudogene TRBV3-2) and J is TRBJ1-6; tentative D call: TRBD1 (5 bases). Trimming stripped 1 base from V and 8 bases from J, with 9 bases between. The germline V gene has CDR1 LGHDT and CDR2 YNNKEL (reference sequence). The CDR3 is 14 residues long. CDR3 sequence: CASSQGGHDSPLHF. CDR3 DNA sequence: TGTGCCAGCAGCCAAGGCGGACATGATTCACCCCTCCACTTT.

This chain's CDR3 is CASSEGGEGDTQYF. CDR3 in DNA: TGTGCCAGCAGTGAAGGGGGGGAAGGGGATACGCAGTATTTT. The J gene is TRBJ2-3, the V gene TRBV25-1; 7 positions match TRBD2. The CDR3 runs 14 residues. Germline V gene lookup returns CDR1 MGHDK and CDR2 SYGVNS. V lost 2 bases and J lost 6; bases outside the gene matches: 5.

The chain carries TRBV28 and TRBJ2-1, with TRBD1 as a possible D gene (6 bases). The CDR3 is 13 amino acids. The V and J ends lost 8 bases and 9 bases respectively, with 17 bases between them. CDR1 is MDHEN, CDR2 SYDVKM, per germline. The CDR3 DNA is TGTGCCAGCGGGTTGGCAGGGGCAAGTGAGCAGTTCTTC. Its translation is CASGLAGASEQFF.

The genes are TRBV2 and TRBJ1-5; 8 bases align to TRBD1. CDR1 and CDR2 from the germline V gene are SNHLY and FYNNEI. V shed 5 bases, J shed 7 bases, and the junction held 10 bases outside the gene matches. The CDR3 consists of 15 residues. CDR3 residues: CASSRRGTGGQPQHF. DNA of the CDR3: TGTGCCAGCAGTAGGAGGGGGACAGGCGGACAGCCCCAGCATTTT. The complete variable domain, with remaining parts taken from reference TRBV2 and TRBJ1-5, reads EPEVTQTPSHQVTQMGQEVILRCVPISNHLYFYWYRQILGQKVEFLVSFYNNEISEKSEIFDDQFSVERPDGSNFTLKIRSTKLEDSAMYFCASSRRGTGGQPQHFGDGTRLSIL.

The rearrangement uses TRBV18 and TRBJ1-5, with D perhaps matching TRBD1 (5 bases). This CDR3 contains 15 residues. Trimming stripped 5 bases from V and 2 bases from J, with 13 bases between. Germline assignment: CDR1 KGHSH and CDR2 LQKENI. CDR3 nucleotide sequence: TGTGCCAGCTCATCCGGGACGTCTGGCAATCAGCCCCAGCATTTT. This gives the protein CASSSGTSGNQPQHF.

The chain is built from TRBV19 and TRBJ1-3; D gene uncertain. The CDR3 totals 15 residues. Germline V gene data show CDR1 as LNHDA and CDR2 as SQIVND (reference sequence). The V end was cut by 4 bases, the J end by 1 base, with 11 bases between. CDR3 region: CASSTDKESGNTIYF. The DNA of the CDR3 is TGTGCCAGTAGTACCGACAAAGAATCTGGAAACACCATATATTTT.

V gene TRBV2 combines with J gene TRBJ1-2; D not resolved. The CDR3 runs to 14 residues. Trimming took off 5 bases at V and 8 bases at J, with 18 bases between the two ends. The germline CDR1 and CDR2 sequences are SNHLY and FYNNEI. The CDR3 coding sequence is TGTGCCAGCAGTCTTGATAGATCCGTGAGGGGCTACACCTTC. As protein: CASSLDRSVRGYTF.

V usage is TRBV9 and J usage is TRBJ2-6; D may be TRBD1 (5 bases). Germline V gives CDR1 SGDLS, CDR2 YYNGEE. The CDR3 contains 14 residues. Trimming removed 4 bases at V and 0 bases at J, with 5 bases between. This chain's CDR3 is CASSTGSGANVLTF. The CDR3 DNA is TGTGCCAGCAGCACAGGCTCTGGGGCCAACGTCCTGACTTTC. The full variable domain, with the rest looked up from reference TRBV9 and TRBJ2-6, is DSGVTQTPKHLITATGQRVTLRCSPRSGDLSVYWYQQSLDQGLQFLIQYYNGEERAKGNILERFSAQQFPDLHSELNLSSLELGDSALYFCASSTGSGANVLTFGAGSRLTVL.

The V call is TRBV29-1, the J call TRBJ1-2; 11 nucleotides agree with TRBD1. The germline V gene has CDR1 SQVTM and CDR2 ANQGSEA. The V and J ends lost 7 bases and 6 bases, in that order; junction bases with no gene match: 4. The CDR3 length is 12 residues. The CDR3 DNA reads as TGCAGCGCCGGGGGACAGGGGGATGGCTACACCTTC. It codes for CSAGGQGDGYTF.

This clone was detected once. The J gene is TRBJ2-7, the V gene TRBV5-4; no definite D call. The germline V and J ends were trimmed by 1 base and 6 bases, with 8 bases remaining between them. Germline V gene data show CDR1 as SGHNT and CDR2 as YYREEE (reference sequence). CDR3 size: 12 residues. In DNA, the CDR3 is TGTGCCAGCAGCTTGTGGGATGGCGAGCAGTACGTC. It codes for CASSLWDGEQYV.

The chain recombines TRBV25-1 with TRBJ2-1, with 12 bases lining up with TRBD1. CDR1 and CDR2 (germline): MGHDK, SYGVNS. With 6 bases clipped from V and 7 bases from J, the junction kept 7 bases outside the gene matches. The CDR3 runs to 15 residues. The CDR3 bases are TGTGCCAGCAGCCAGGGGGGACAGGGGGCTAATGAGCAGTTCTTC. Translating it yields CASSQGGQGANEQFF.

V gene TRBV9 combines with J gene TRBJ2-7; TRBD1 aligns across 7 bases. Germline-derived CDR1 and CDR2 are SGDLS and YYNGEE. J gave up 2 bases and V 5 bases, and 13 bases lay outside the gene matches. The CDR3 has 16 amino acids. The CDR3 bases are TGTGCCAGCAGGCAGTCCCGACAGGGCATCGCCTACGAGCAGTACTTC. Its translation: CASRQSRQGIAYEQYF.

The V and J genes are TRBV11-2 and TRBJ1-2; a weak D match, TRBD1 (5 bases). Germline V gives CDR1 SGHAT, CDR2 FQNNGV. This CDR3 region has 15 residues. Trimming took 3 bases from V and 7 from J, leaving 18 bases between them. The CDR3 loop is CASSFYGTGAFGYTF. The CDR3 DNA follows: TGTGCCAGCAGCTTCTACGGGACCGGGGCATTTGGCTACACCTTC.

The rearrangement links TRBV18 to TRBJ1-5; 9 nucleotides align to TRBD1. V trimming: 3 bases; J trimming: 10 bases; junction bases outside the gene matches: 10. Per germline, CDR1 KGHSH and CDR2 LQKENI. The CDR3 sequence is 15 residues long. CDR3 in DNA: TGTGCCAGCTCACCCCGGACAGGGGCGGCCGAACCCCAGCATTTT. Amino acid sequence: CASSPRTGAAEPQHF.

The rearrangement links TRBV12-3 or TRBV12-4 to TRBJ2-7; 7 bases are shared with TRBD1. V gave up 6 bases and J gave up 5 bases; unmatched junction bases: 4. CDR3 length equals 12 residues. The CDR3 sequence is CASRRQGDEQYF. The CDR3 DNA follows: TGTGCCAGCAGAAGACAGGGCGACGAGCAGTACTTC.

The rearrangement joins TRBV7-2 to TRBJ2-7, with TRBD2 matching 9 bases. The CDR3 sequence is 15 residues long. Per the germline V gene, CDR1 is SGHTA and CDR2 is FQGNSA. V was clipped by 2 bases and J by 4 bases; unmatched bases: 6. The CDR3 nucleotides read TGTGCCAGCAGCTTAAATTCCCTAGCGGGGTACGAGCAGTACTTC. It translates to CASSLNSLAGYEQYF.

The chain recombines TRBV6-2 or TRBV6-3 with TRBJ1-1; D might be TRBD1 (5 bases). Looked up from germline, CDR1 is MNHEY and CDR2 is SVGEGT. Trimming took off 6 bases at V and 5 bases at J, with 19 bases between the two ends. This CDR3 is 15 amino acids long. The DNA for the CDR3 is TGTGCCAGCAGCGCTTCCCCGGGGGGATCGACTGAAGCTTTCTTT. As protein: CASSASPGGSTEAFF.

The rearrangement links TRBV5-1 to TRBJ2-1; perhaps TRBD2 as D (6 bases). Germline assignment: CDR1 SGHRS and CDR2 YFSETQ. The CDR3 is 13 amino acids. Trimming left V 4 bases short and J 6 bases short, with 11 bases between. The CDR3 DNA is TGCGCCAGCAGCCTCGGGACTCCCAATGAGCAGTTCTTC. Translating gives CASSLGTPNEQFF.

This chain uses TRBV2 with TRBJ1-1; D is ambiguous. V gave up 5 bases and J gave up 11 bases, with 18 bases separating them. This CDR3 contains 13 residues. The germline V gene encodes CDR1 SNHLY and CDR2 FYNNEI. The CDR3 reads CASSFSGELGAFF. CDR3 sequence (DNA): TGTGCCAGCAGTTTTTCTGGTGAGCTGGGGGCTTTCTTT.

The J gene is TRBJ2-2, the V gene TRBV24-1, with TRBD2 matching 7 bases. There are 17 residues in the CDR3. The J segment lost 2 bases and the V segment lost 7 bases, leaving 12 bases of the junction unmatched. Per the germline V gene, CDR1 is KGHDR and CDR2 is SFDVKD. CDR3 in amino acids: CATSPLGEGGNTGELFF. CDR3 coding DNA: TGTGCCACCAGCCCCTTAGGGGAGGGCGGCAACACCGGGGAGCTGTTTTTT.

The chain carries TRBV6-2 or TRBV6-3 and TRBJ1-4; D ambiguous. The CDR3 is 15 residues long. Trimming stripped 4 bases from V and 5 bases from J, with 14 bases between. Germline CDR1 and CDR2: MNHEY and SVGEGT. DNA for the CDR3: TGTGCCAGCAGTTTCTTCCAGGACGGAAATGAAAAACTGTTTTTT. Protein: CASSFFQDGNEKLFF.

J is TRBJ2-1 and V is TRBV29-1; tentative D call: TRBD2 (6 bases). The CDR3 consists of 14 residues. From germline, CDR1 is SQVTM and CDR2 ANQGSEA. Trimming left V 4 bases short and J 3 bases short, with 13 bases between. The CDR3 spells CSVGAGTIYNEQFF. For the CDR3, the DNA is TGCAGCGTTGGAGCGGGTACGATCTACAATGAGCAGTTCTTC.